This T cell receptor (beta chain) was observed in a study of T cells in localized non-small cell lung cancer. Study results and caveats: The greatest T cell clonality was found in uninvolved adjacent lung (higher than in tumor).

As regards this clone: Its antigen is not identified.

Germline loops: CDR1 SGHAT, CDR2 FQNNGV. The CDR3 sequence is 15 residues long. The V segment lost 4 bases and the J segment 2 bases; nucleotides outside the gene matches: 3. Generated by immunoSEQ multiplex PCR, the TCRdb table keeps only in-frame clones and is missing some. The sample has around 26,000 clones; roughly 87% are singletons. The clonotype was recovered from a woman aged 35 to 70 with stage I lung adenocarcinoma. Material: peripheral blood, obtained before any cancer treatment. The chain employs TRBV11-2 and TRBJ2-1; TRBD2 matches 9 bases. For the CDR3, the DNA is TGTGCCAGCAGCTCACTAGCGGGTCCCTACAATGAGCAGTTCTTC. Amino acids: CASSSLAGPYNEQFF.